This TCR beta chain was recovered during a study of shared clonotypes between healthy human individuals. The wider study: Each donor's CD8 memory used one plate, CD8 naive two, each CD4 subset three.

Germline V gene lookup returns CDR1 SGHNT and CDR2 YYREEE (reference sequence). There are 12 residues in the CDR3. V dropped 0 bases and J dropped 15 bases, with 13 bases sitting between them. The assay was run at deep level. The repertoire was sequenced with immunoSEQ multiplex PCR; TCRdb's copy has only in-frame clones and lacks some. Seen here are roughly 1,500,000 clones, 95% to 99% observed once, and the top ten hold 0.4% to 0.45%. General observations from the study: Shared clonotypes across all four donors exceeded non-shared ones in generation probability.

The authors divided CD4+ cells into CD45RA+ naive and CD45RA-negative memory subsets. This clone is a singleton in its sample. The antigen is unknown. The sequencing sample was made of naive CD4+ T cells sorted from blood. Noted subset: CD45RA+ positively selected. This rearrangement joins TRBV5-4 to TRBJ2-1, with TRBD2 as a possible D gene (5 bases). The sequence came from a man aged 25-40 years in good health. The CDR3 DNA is TGTGCCAGCAGCTTGGGGACGGGGATGTTGTTCTTC. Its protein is CASSLGTGMLFF.